The sequence of this TCR beta chain was determined in a study of T cell repertoires in cytomegalovirus infection. In the study overall: The authors relied on CMV epitopes, both recently identified HLA-C-restricted and well-studied HLA-B-restricted. Shared public TCR beta signatures pointed to both CMV infection and a matching HLA type.

Only a few counts were recorded for this clonotype. Its antigen is unknown. Germline is not matched at one junction end, which may reflect a read error. Germline CDR1 and CDR2: MGHRA and YSYEKL. The CDR3 sequence is 14 residues long. TCRdb re-derived calls from the reads in MiXCR, one entry per CDR3 protein. Found here are approximately 990,000 distinct CDR3 sequences, roughly 31% of them singletons; the top ten hold roughly an eighth. Study-wide points: Clonotypes of TCR beta that were HLA-C-restricted and CMV-specific dominated the ex vivo response. The study identified carriers of CMV plus the relevant HLA from cumulative public TCR beta family frequency.

The chain combines TRBV4-1 with TRBJ2-2; D is possibly TRBD1 (6 bases). The receptor was derived from a human donor in good health (CMV status not recorded). Some clones in this sample may be carry-over from other donors' samples. Material: cultured CD8+ T cells from PBMCs, obtained from culture after CMV antigen stimulation. CDR3 amino acids: CASSQGRNTGELFF. CDR3 coding DNA: TGTGCCAGCAGCCAGGGGCGGAACACCGGGGAGCTGTTTTTT.